A selection of T cell receptor beta chains follows, all from one sample in a study of beta chain features in type 1 diabetes. The data were produced by immunoSEQ multiplex PCR, yet TCRdb's version contains in-frame clones alone and is incomplete. This table has some 160,000 clones, 9% appearing once. The sequenced sample was central memory CD4+ T cells from blood. Receptors were obtained from a woman younger than 45 with type 1 diabetes. Both conserved end residues are part of each CDR3. Clone size is stated in some rows and not others, as once, few, many or a class when expanded.

V gene,clone size,J gene,CDR3 protein
TRBV2,.,TRBJ1-5,CASSAPGNSNQPQHF
TRBV18,.,TRBJ2-2,CASSPQTSGSNTGELFF
TRBV7-3,few,TRBJ2-3,CASSFGWDTQYF
TRBV11-2,.,TRBJ1-1,CASSLLSPGLGTEAFF
TRBV19,few,TRBJ2-1,CASSGRLAAFNEQFF
TRBV11-2,.,TRBJ2-3,CATTTLQGATDTQYF
TRBV21-1,few,TRBJ2-2,CASRGRDGTNTGELFF
TRBV5-6,.,TRBJ2-1,CASSELASSYNEQFF
TRBV19,.,TRBJ2-1,CASSTLAGGARYNEQFF
TRBV19,.,TRBJ1-1,CASSRTGATEAFF
TRBV5-1,few,TRBJ2-7,CASSPSGGLREQYF
TRBV29-1,.,TRBJ2-1,CSVERGSRYNEQFF
TRBV2,.,TRBJ1-1,CASSFYRNTEAFF
TRBV28,few,TRBJ2-1,CASSSQSLNTLYNEQFF
TRBV5-4,.,TRBJ2-7,CASSAAGTGGYEQYF
TRBV18,few,TRBJ1-5,CASSQQGSSNQPQHF
TRBV5-5,few,TRBJ2-3,CASSSEPGDTQYF
TRBV7-9,few,TRBJ1-1,CASSLYTTGGEAFF
TRBV27,few,TRBJ1-1,CASSYKGGTEAFF
TRBV2,few,TRBJ2-2,CASTPTSGNTGELFF
TRBV7-9,few,TRBJ2-3,CASSQDPGAAGGRADTQYF
TRBV7-6,.,TRBJ2-1,CASSAGTSVDEQFF
TRBV7-9,few,TRBJ2-3,CASSLGATDTQYF
TRBV7-9,once,TRBJ2-6,CASSLANRAMAGANVLTF
TRBV28,.,TRBJ2-1,CASSLGSGGTSGRGEQFF
TRBV6-1,few,TRBJ1-5,CASSVDRGAQPQHF
TRBV2,few,TRBJ2-7,CASSARLGPGLAGAYEQYF
TRBV5-1,.,TRBJ2-7,CASSPGQLSSYEQYF
TRBV30,.,TRBJ2-1,CAWSVRRGNEQFF
TRBV30,few,TRBJ2-3,CAWSPWGPDTQYF
TRBV18,many,TRBJ2-1,CASSPQRQGGYNEQFF
TRBV5-6,few,TRBJ2-4,CASSNVNRDITKNIQYF
TRBV14,.,TRBJ1-2,CASSQGQGHQLYGYTF
TRBV28,few,TRBJ2-7,CASRGGGSKYEQYF
TRBV5-1,few,TRBJ2-7,CASRQGQDLHEQYF
TRBV27,.,TRBJ2-7,CASSLGGQGTGEQYF
TRBV6-1,few,TRBJ1-5,CASTPQGASNQPQHF
TRBV2,.,TRBJ2-1,CASKSHSYNEQFF
TRBV28,.,TRBJ2-5,CATTDRGKTQYF
TRBV28,few,TRBJ1-5,CASSLSGFQPQHF
TRBV7-3,few,TRBJ2-1,CASSSSGTRNNEQFF
TRBV5-1,.,TRBJ2-7,CASSGEGYEQYF
TRBV2,.,TRBJ1-1,CASSESHNTEAFF
TRBV28,few,TRBJ1-5,CASSTGTPRAQPQHF
TRBV28,.,TRBJ1-3,CASTYSSGNTIYF
TRBV6-5,.,TRBJ1-2,CASSPTANYGYTF
TRBV4-1,few,TRBJ1-4,CASSLGQANEKLFF
TRBV5-1,few,TRBJ2-5,CASSERDGETQYF
TRBV11-2,.,TRBJ1-2,CASSNLNPGTGRTFF
TRBV29-1,.,TRBJ1-1,CSAKGTAMNTEAFF
TRBV10-3,.,TRBJ1-2,CAISGDDTGGAYTF
TRBV5-1,few,TRBJ2-1,CASGIAGVHEQFF
TRBV5-1,.,TRBJ1-3,CASSRDSSGNTIYF
TRBV5-4,.,TRBJ2-3,CASSPPRLAGGYTQYF
TRBV7-8,few,TRBJ2-7,CASSLATGGSYEQYF
TRBV18,.,TRBJ1-2,CASSPATGNGYTF
TRBV4-1,.,TRBJ2-4,CASSQVGQVFIKNIQYF
TRBV7-9,.,TRBJ1-1,CASSLGSGGANTEAFF